One and the same sample provided the 16 T cell receptor beta chains below, sequenced in a study of cytomegalovirus exposure and HLA in healthy donors. 60 Vbeta and 13 Jbeta primers were used in PCR. Libraries were prepared by immunoSEQ multiplex PCR; TCRdb keeps only in-frame clonotypes and omits some of them. This table has 140,000 or so clones, 66% appearing once. Sequences were obtained from PBMCs. The receptor source for this set is a woman aged 60-75 years in good health and CMV-seronegative.

The table lists this clone with a few counts. The CDR3 here is CAISENRGDEQYF. The CDR3 DNA reads TGTGCCATCAGTGAAAACAGGGGAGACGAGCAGTACTTC. The chain carries TRBV10-3 and TRBJ2-7, with 7 positions matching TRBD1. The CDR3 runs to 13 residues. With V trimmed by 3 bases and J by 5 bases, 4 bases remained unmatched. CDR1 and CDR2 from the germline V gene are ENHRY and SYGVKD.

For the CDR3, the DNA is TGTGCCAGTAGTACCCGGGGAGCCCGAGGAAATCAGCCCCAGCATTTT. This gives the protein CASSTRGARGNQPQHF. V and J are TRBV19 and TRBJ1-5; D gene unclear. CDR3 length equals 16 residues. CDR1 is LNHDA, CDR2 SQIVND, per germline (reference sequence). V lost 4 bases, J lost 4 bases, and 17 bases lay in between. The whole variable domain, remainder taken from reference TRBV19 and TRBJ1-5, is DGGITQSPKYLFRKEGQNVTLSCEQNLNHDAMYWYRQDPGQGLRLIYYSQIVNDFQKGDIAEGYSVSREKKESFPLTVTSAQKNPTAFYLCASSTRGARGNQPQHFGDGTRLSIL.

The chain employs TRBV7-2 and TRBJ1-1; 8 nucleotides align to TRBD1. Per the germline V gene, CDR1 is SGHTA and CDR2 is FQGNSA. The V gene end was trimmed by 5 bases and the J gene end by 3 bases; junction bases not matched to a gene: 8. The CDR3 is 15 amino acids. CDR3 amino acids: CASSPYNRGDTEAFF. As DNA, the CDR3 is TGTGCCAGCAGCCCTTATAACAGGGGGGACACTGAAGCTTTCTTT.

V usage is TRBV7-3 and J usage is TRBJ2-7, with 13 bases matching TRBD2. The germline V gene encodes CDR1 SGHTA and CDR2 FQGTGA. V lost 5 bases to trimming and J lost 6 bases; unmatched junction nucleotides: 10. This CDR3 has 16 residues. CDR3 nucleotides: TGTGCCAGCAGCCCCTCGGGACTAGCGGGAATTTCCGAGCAGTACTTC. Its protein product is CASSPSGLAGISEQYF.

This clone was found a few times. The chain recombines TRBV27 with TRBJ2-5; the match to TRBD1 covers 8 bases. This CDR3 is built from 13 residues. Germline trimming cut 2 bases from V and 6 bases from J; bases unmatched to any gene: 2. Per germline, CDR1 MNHEY and CDR2 SMNVEV (reference sequence). CDR3 nucleotides: TGTGCCAGCAGTTTACAGGGGGCGCAGACCCAGTACTTC. Encoded protein: CASSLQGAQTQYF.

The chain carries TRBV7-2 and TRBJ2-5; the match to TRBD1 covers 8 bases. Germline lookup yields CDR1 SGHTA and CDR2 FQGNSA. V lost 1 base, J lost 5 bases, and 6 bases stayed unmatched. This CDR3 is built from 15 residues. CDR3 amino acids: CASSLGQGARETQYF. The CDR3, as DNA: TGTGCCAGCAGCTTAGGGCAGGGGGCGCGGGAGACCCAGTACTTC.

The chain carries TRBV9 and TRBJ2-3, with 9 bases matching TRBD2. CDR1 is SGDLS, CDR2 YYNGEE, per germline. This CDR3 contains 16 residues. With 4 bases clipped from V and 1 base from J, the junction kept 7 bases outside the gene matches. The CDR3 loop is CASSPRRLAGTDTQYF. The CDR3 DNA reads TGTGCCAGCAGCCCACGCCGACTAGCGGGCACAGATACGCAGTATTTT.

The J gene is TRBJ2-3, the V gene TRBV11-2; no firm D call. The CDR3 is 15 amino acids. The germline V gene encodes CDR1 SGHAT and CDR2 FQNNGV. V was shortened by 2 bases and J by 0 bases, with 9 bases between the two germline ends. The CDR3 bases are TGTGCCAGCAGCTTACAGGTTTTTAGCACAGATACGCAGTATTTT. Its protein product is CASSLQVFSTDTQYF.

V gene TRBV19 combines with J gene TRBJ2-1, with D possibly matching TRBD2 (5 bases). Trimming stripped 3 bases from V and 6 bases from J, with 15 bases between. Per the germline V gene, CDR1 is LNHDA and CDR2 is SQIVND (reference sequence). This CDR3 has 15 residues. The CDR3 region has the DNA TGTGCCAGTAGTATTGGTATGACTAACGGCAATGAGCAGTTCTTC. Translating it yields CASSIGMTNGNEQFF.

This rearrangement joins TRBV4-1 to TRBJ1-2; D perhaps matches TRBD1 (6 bases). V was clipped by 6 bases and J by 4 bases, with 12 bases between them. CDR3 size: 13 residues. Germline V gene data show CDR1 as MGHRA and CDR2 as YSYEKL. In nucleotides, the CDR3 is TGCGCCAGCAGGAAAGGACAGTCCTATGGCTACACCTTC. Its translation: CASRKGQSYGYTF.

The chain employs TRBV11-2 and TRBJ2-6, with a possible D match to TRBD2 (6 bases). V was pared by 3 bases and J by 0 bases, with 15 bases between. CDR1 is SGHAT, CDR2 FQNNGV, per germline. This CDR3 contains 18 residues. The CDR3 nucleotides are TGTGCCAGCAGCTTTTCAACCACGCGGGGCTCTGGGGCCAACGTCCTGACTTTC. This gives the protein CASSFSTTRGSGANVLTF.

The sample holds a few counts of this clone. V usage is TRBV10-2 and J usage is TRBJ2-3, with 10 bases matching TRBD2. The CDR3 is made up of 19 amino acids. Germline V gene data show CDR1 as WSHSY and CDR2 as SAAADI. The J segment lost 3 bases and the V segment lost 0 bases, leaving 12 bases of the junction unmatched. CDR3 DNA sequence: TGCGCCAGCAGTGAGTCGGATGGGACGGGACTAGCGAGAACAGATACGCAGTATTTT. Its protein product is CASSESDGTGLARTDTQYF.

The genes are TRBV28 and TRBJ1-5; D is unclear. V dropped 6 bases and J dropped 7 bases, with 22 bases sitting between them. This CDR3 is 16 amino acids long. From germline, CDR1 is MDHEN and CDR2 SYDVKM. The CDR3 reads CASREEGGGSRQPQHF. The CDR3 bases are TGTGCCAGCAGAGAGGAGGGAGGCGGGTCTAGGCAGCCCCAGCATTTT.

The genes are TRBV18 and TRBJ1-5; 7 nucleotides agree with TRBD1. With V trimmed by 2 bases and J by 4 bases, 5 bases remained unmatched. From germline, CDR1 is KGHSH and CDR2 LQKENI. This CDR3 region has 15 residues. Here the CDR3 reads CASSPGTVRNQPQHF. The DNA for the CDR3 is TGTGCCAGCTCACCAGGGACAGTAAGAAATCAGCCCCAGCATTTT.

J is TRBJ2-2 and V is TRBV7-9; TRBD2 matches 10 bases. In germline, CDR1 is SEHNR, CDR2 FQNEAQ (reference sequence). V gave up 5 bases and J gave up 0 bases; unmatched junction bases: 3. The CDR3 has 16 residues. CDR3 in amino acids: CASSVSGGTNTGELFF. DNA for the CDR3: TGTGCCAGCAGCGTTAGCGGGGGGACGAACACCGGGGAGCTGTTTTTT.

This rearrangement joins TRBV9 to TRBJ2-5; 13 nucleotides line up with TRBD2. The ends lost 4 bases at V and 7 bases at J; junction bases unmatched: 7. Germline V gives CDR1 SGDLS, CDR2 YYNGEE. The CDR3 runs 15 residues. The CDR3 reads CASSPLAGGPVTQYF. CDR3 nucleotide sequence: TGTGCCAGCAGCCCACTAGCGGGGGGGCCGGTGACCCAGTACTTC.